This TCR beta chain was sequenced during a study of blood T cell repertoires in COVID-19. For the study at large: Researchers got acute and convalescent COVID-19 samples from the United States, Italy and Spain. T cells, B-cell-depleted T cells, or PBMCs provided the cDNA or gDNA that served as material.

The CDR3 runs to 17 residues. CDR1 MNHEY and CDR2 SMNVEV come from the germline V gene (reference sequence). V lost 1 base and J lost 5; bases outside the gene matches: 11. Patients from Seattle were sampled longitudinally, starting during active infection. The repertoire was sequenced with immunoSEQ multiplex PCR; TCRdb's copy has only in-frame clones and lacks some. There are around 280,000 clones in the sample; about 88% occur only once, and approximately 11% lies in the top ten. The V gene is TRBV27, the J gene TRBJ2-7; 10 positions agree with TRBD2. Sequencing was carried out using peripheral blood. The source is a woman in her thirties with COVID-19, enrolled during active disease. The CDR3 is CASSLLQREGPSNEQYF. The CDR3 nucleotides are TGTGCCAGCAGTTTATTACAGCGGGAGGGCCCCAGCAACGAGCAGTACTTC.